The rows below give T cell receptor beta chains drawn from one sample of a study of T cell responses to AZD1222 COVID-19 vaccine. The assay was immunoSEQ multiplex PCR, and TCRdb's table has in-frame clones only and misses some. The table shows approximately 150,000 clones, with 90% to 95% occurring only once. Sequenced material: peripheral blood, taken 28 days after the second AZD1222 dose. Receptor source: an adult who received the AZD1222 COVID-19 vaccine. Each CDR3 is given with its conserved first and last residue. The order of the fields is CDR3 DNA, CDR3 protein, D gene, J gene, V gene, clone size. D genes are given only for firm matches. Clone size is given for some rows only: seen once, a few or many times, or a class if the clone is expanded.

cdr3_nt: TGCGCCAGCTCCCCGGGGGGCTCTAGCGGGCACAGCTCCTACAATGAGCAGTTCTTC; cdr3_aa: CASSPGGSSGHSSYNEQFF; d_call: TRBD2; j_call: TRBJ2-1; v_call: TRBV4-1; clone_size: NA
cdr3_nt: TGTGCCTGGAGTGTATCCCTGATCACAGATACGCAGTATTTT; cdr3_aa: CAWSVSLITDTQYF; d_call: NA; j_call: TRBJ2-3; v_call: TRBV30; clone_size: NA
cdr3_nt: TGTGCCAGCAGTTACAAACAGGGGCTCAGTGGCTACACCTTC; cdr3_aa: CASSYKQGLSGYTF; d_call: TRBD1; j_call: TRBJ1-2; v_call: TRBV6-5; clone_size: NA
cdr3_nt: TGCAGCGTGGCGCGCGGGAGAATGGCAGATACGCAGTATTTT; cdr3_aa: CSVARGRMADTQYF; d_call: TRBD2; j_call: TRBJ2-3; v_call: TRBV29-1; clone_size: NA
cdr3_nt: TGTGCCAGCAGCCAAGTAGGACGCGGATACAGCTCCTACAATGAGCAGTTCTTC; cdr3_aa: CASSQVGRGYSSYNEQFF; d_call: NA; j_call: TRBJ2-1; v_call: TRBV3-1/TRBV3-2; clone_size: NA
cdr3_nt: TGTGCCAGCAGAGATAGAGGGGGGCTCTACGAGCAGTACTTC; cdr3_aa: CASRDRGGLYEQYF; d_call: NA; j_call: TRBJ2-7; v_call: TRBV6-6; clone_size: NA
cdr3_nt: TGTGCCAGCAGCCAAGAGACGGCGGTTAATTCACCCCTCCACTTT; cdr3_aa: CASSQETAVNSPLHF; d_call: NA; j_call: TRBJ1-6; v_call: TRBV14; clone_size: NA
cdr3_nt: TGTGCCACCAGCCCCGCGTGGGGGCCGACAGATACGCAGTATTTT; cdr3_aa: CATSPAWGPTDTQYF; d_call: NA; j_call: TRBJ2-3; v_call: TRBV15; clone_size: NA
cdr3_nt: TGTGCAAGTCGCTTAGTTTGGGGGACAAAAGGCCAGACCCAGTACTTC; cdr3_aa: CASRLVWGTKGQTQYF; d_call: NA; j_call: TRBJ2-5; v_call: TRBV12-2; clone_size: NA
cdr3_nt: TGCAGCGCCCCCGCGGGGGCTAGCGGGCGCACAGATACGCAGTATTTT; cdr3_aa: CSAPAGASGRTDTQYF; d_call: TRBD2; j_call: TRBJ2-3; v_call: TRBV29-1; clone_size: NA
cdr3_nt: TGCAGTGCCTTCGTAGAGCCTGAAGCTTTCTTT; cdr3_aa: CSAFVEPEAFF; d_call: NA; j_call: TRBJ1-1; v_call: TRBV20-1; clone_size: many
cdr3_nt: TGTGCCAGCAGCGGGGGACTAGCGGGATTTCCCGGGGAGCTGTTTTTT; cdr3_aa: CASSGGLAGFPGELFF; d_call: TRBD2; j_call: TRBJ2-2; v_call: TRBV7-2; clone_size: once
cdr3_nt: TGTGCCTGGAGTGTAGGAGGTCAAGAGACCCAGTACTTC; cdr3_aa: CAWSVGGQETQYF; d_call: NA; j_call: TRBJ2-5; v_call: TRBV30; clone_size: NA
cdr3_nt: TGTGCCAGCAGTGTCGAAGAGTTATACTATGGCTACACCTTC; cdr3_aa: CASSVEELYYGYTF; d_call: NA; j_call: TRBJ1-2; v_call: TRBV28; clone_size: NA
cdr3_nt: TGCGCCAGCAGCCCAATGGACAAAGAGACCCAGTACTTC; cdr3_aa: CASSPMDKETQYF; d_call: NA; j_call: TRBJ2-5; v_call: TRBV4-1; clone_size: NA
cdr3_nt: TGTGCCAGCAGCTTTCCGGGGATTCCGGCAGAGACCCAGTACTTC; cdr3_aa: CASSFPGIPAETQYF; d_call: NA; j_call: TRBJ2-5; v_call: TRBV7-9; clone_size: NA
cdr3_nt: TGTGCCAGTAGTAAAACCGGGACAGGGATGAACACTGAAGCTTTCTTT; cdr3_aa: CASSKTGTGMNTEAFF; d_call: TRBD1; j_call: TRBJ1-1; v_call: TRBV19; clone_size: NA
cdr3_nt: TGTGCCAGCAGTTACTCCAGCAGGGTTGGGGAAAAACTGTTTTTT; cdr3_aa: CASSYSSRVGEKLFF; d_call: NA; j_call: TRBJ1-4; v_call: TRBV6-6; clone_size: NA
cdr3_nt: TGTGCCAGCAGTGAATGGGACAGAACCTACGAGCAGTACTTC; cdr3_aa: CASSEWDRTYEQYF; d_call: TRBD1; j_call: TRBJ2-7; v_call: TRBV6-1; clone_size: NA
cdr3_nt: TGTGCCAGCAAGCCAGGTGGGGTTAGCAATCAGCCCCAGCATTTT; cdr3_aa: CASKPGGVSNQPQHF; d_call: NA; j_call: TRBJ1-5; v_call: TRBV27; clone_size: NA
cdr3_nt: TGTGCCAGTAGTATGTTGCAGGGGAACACCGGGGAGCTGTTTTTT; cdr3_aa: CASSMLQGNTGELFF; d_call: NA; j_call: TRBJ2-2; v_call: TRBV19; clone_size: NA
cdr3_nt: TGTGCCAGCAGTTACTCGGAAGCGAAACAAGAGACCCAGTACTTC; cdr3_aa: CASSYSEAKQETQYF; d_call: NA; j_call: TRBJ2-5; v_call: TRBV6-2/TRBV6-3; clone_size: NA
cdr3_nt: TGTGCCAGCAGTTTTGGAGCGGGAGGGGGATACGAGCAGTACTTC; cdr3_aa: CASSFGAGGGYEQYF; d_call: TRBD2; j_call: TRBJ2-7; v_call: TRBV27; clone_size: NA
cdr3_nt: TGTGCCATCAGTGAGACGCGGGGCCAAGAGACCCAGTACTTC; cdr3_aa: CAISETRGQETQYF; d_call: NA; j_call: TRBJ2-5; v_call: TRBV10-3; clone_size: NA
cdr3_nt: TGCGCCAGCAGCCCCTGGGGGCCAGGGGGCCAGCCCCAGCATTTT; cdr3_aa: CASSPWGPGGQPQHF; d_call: TRBD1; j_call: TRBJ1-5; v_call: TRBV5-1; clone_size: NA
cdr3_nt: TGCGCCAGCAGCTACAGGGTGAATGAAAAACTGTTTTTT; cdr3_aa: CASSYRVNEKLFF; d_call: NA; j_call: TRBJ1-4; v_call: TRBV4-3; clone_size: NA
cdr3_nt: TGTGCCAGCAGCTTAGGTGGGGACAGGGAAGGCTACACCTTC; cdr3_aa: CASSLGGDREGYTF; d_call: TRBD1; j_call: TRBJ1-2; v_call: TRBV7-9; clone_size: NA
cdr3_nt: TGTGCCAGCAGCTTGAGACTAGCGGGTACCTCAGATACGCAGTATTTT; cdr3_aa: CASSLRLAGTSDTQYF; d_call: TRBD2; j_call: TRBJ2-3; v_call: TRBV5-4; clone_size: NA
cdr3_nt: TGTGCCAGCAGCTCAGACGAAGGGACAGGAGGAACGAACACCATATATTTT; cdr3_aa: CASSSDEGTGGTNTIYF; d_call: TRBD1; j_call: TRBJ1-3; v_call: TRBV9; clone_size: NA
cdr3_nt: TGTGCCAGCAGTTACACGGGTCGGGCTGCAGCTTTCTTT; cdr3_aa: CASSYTGRAAAFF; d_call: NA; j_call: TRBJ1-1; v_call: TRBV6-5; clone_size: NA
cdr3_nt: TGTGCCAGCAGTCCTAGCGGGAGGTTCTGGGGCACAGATACGCAGTATTTT; cdr3_aa: CASSPSGRFWGTDTQYF; d_call: TRBD2; j_call: TRBJ2-3; v_call: TRBV25-1; clone_size: NA
cdr3_nt: TGTGCCAGCAGCCCCCAGCGGGAGGGCCCTTTCAATGAGCAGTTCTTC; cdr3_aa: CASSPQREGPFNEQFF; d_call: TRBD2; j_call: TRBJ2-1; v_call: TRBV9; clone_size: NA
cdr3_nt: TGTGCCAGCAGCCCCGGAAACACCATATATTTT; cdr3_aa: CASSPGNTIYF; d_call: NA; j_call: TRBJ1-3; v_call: TRBV5-8; clone_size: once
cdr3_nt: TGTGCCAGCATCCCCGGGACTAGCGGTTACGAGCAGTACTTC; cdr3_aa: CASIPGTSGYEQYF; d_call: TRBD2; j_call: TRBJ2-7; v_call: TRBV7-9; clone_size: NA
cdr3_nt: TGTGCCAGCTCACCAAGAGGCGGGAGTTTTATCGGGGAGCTGTTTTTT; cdr3_aa: CASSPRGGSFIGELFF; d_call: TRBD2; j_call: TRBJ2-2; v_call: TRBV18; clone_size: NA
cdr3_nt: TGTGCCAGCAGTTCGAGCGGGAGGGCTGGGGCCAACGTCCTGACTTTC; cdr3_aa: CASSSSGRAGANVLTF; d_call: TRBD2; j_call: TRBJ2-6; v_call: TRBV7-9; clone_size: once
cdr3_nt: TGTGCCAGCAGCCTCGGGGCCGTTTTCTCGGCCGGCTACACCTTC; cdr3_aa: CASSLGAVFSAGYTF; d_call: NA; j_call: TRBJ1-2; v_call: TRBV13; clone_size: NA
cdr3_nt: TGTGCCTGGAGTGTTACCAGTAGCACAGATACGCAGTATTTT; cdr3_aa: CAWSVTSSTDTQYF; d_call: NA; j_call: TRBJ2-3; v_call: TRBV30; clone_size: NA
cdr3_nt: TGCGCCAGCAGCGAGGGACAGGGGGCCTATGGCTACACCTTC; cdr3_aa: CASSEGQGAYGYTF; d_call: TRBD1; j_call: TRBJ1-2; v_call: TRBV5-1; clone_size: NA
cdr3_nt: TGTGCCAGTAGTAGTCTCGGGATACTCTATGGCTACACCTTC; cdr3_aa: CASSSLGILYGYTF; d_call: NA; j_call: TRBJ1-2; v_call: TRBV19; clone_size: NA
cdr3_nt: TGTGCCAGCAACAATGAGGGACAGGGAAGGACAGATACGCAGTATTTT; cdr3_aa: CASNNEGQGRTDTQYF; d_call: TRBD1; j_call: TRBJ2-3; v_call: TRBV11-2; clone_size: NA
cdr3_nt: TGTGCCAGCTTTTTCTACAATGAGCAGTTCTTC; cdr3_aa: CASFFYNEQFF; d_call: NA; j_call: TRBJ2-1; v_call: TRBV6-5; clone_size: NA
cdr3_nt: TGCAGCGTTTTAGTTTCTGGTGAGCAGTTCTTC; cdr3_aa: CSVLVSGEQFF; d_call: NA; j_call: TRBJ2-1; v_call: TRBV29-1; clone_size: NA
cdr3_nt: TGTGCCAGCAGCTTGATGGGACTTCACAATGAGCAGTTCTTC; cdr3_aa: CASSLMGLHNEQFF; d_call: NA; j_call: TRBJ2-1; v_call: TRBV5-4; clone_size: NA
cdr3_nt: TGTGCCAGCAGCTTAGACCCCCTTGACTATGGCTACACCTTC; cdr3_aa: CASSLDPLDYGYTF; d_call: NA; j_call: TRBJ1-2; v_call: TRBV7-2; clone_size: NA
cdr3_nt: TGTGCCAGTAGTATACTATTTGAGAGGAACACTGAAGCTTTCTTT; cdr3_aa: CASSILFERNTEAFF; d_call: NA; j_call: TRBJ1-1; v_call: TRBV19; clone_size: NA
cdr3_nt: TGTGCCAGCAGTGAAGGGGTAGGAGGAGGAAACACCATATATTTT; cdr3_aa: CASSEGVGGGNTIYF; d_call: NA; j_call: TRBJ1-3; v_call: TRBV6-1; clone_size: NA
cdr3_nt: TGTGCCAGCAGTACCGTCGGAGGGGCTCGGACTGAAGCTTTCTTT; cdr3_aa: CASSTVGGARTEAFF; d_call: NA; j_call: TRBJ1-1; v_call: TRBV28; clone_size: NA
cdr3_nt: TGTGCCAGCAGTTTAATGGGTGCTGGGGCCAACGTCCTGACTTTC; cdr3_aa: CASSLMGAGANVLTF; d_call: NA; j_call: TRBJ2-6; v_call: TRBV27; clone_size: NA
cdr3_nt: TGTGCCAGTAGCGCGACAGGGGCGCCGAGTCAGCCCCAGCATTTT; cdr3_aa: CASSATGAPSQPQHF; d_call: TRBD1; j_call: TRBJ1-5; v_call: TRBV19; clone_size: NA